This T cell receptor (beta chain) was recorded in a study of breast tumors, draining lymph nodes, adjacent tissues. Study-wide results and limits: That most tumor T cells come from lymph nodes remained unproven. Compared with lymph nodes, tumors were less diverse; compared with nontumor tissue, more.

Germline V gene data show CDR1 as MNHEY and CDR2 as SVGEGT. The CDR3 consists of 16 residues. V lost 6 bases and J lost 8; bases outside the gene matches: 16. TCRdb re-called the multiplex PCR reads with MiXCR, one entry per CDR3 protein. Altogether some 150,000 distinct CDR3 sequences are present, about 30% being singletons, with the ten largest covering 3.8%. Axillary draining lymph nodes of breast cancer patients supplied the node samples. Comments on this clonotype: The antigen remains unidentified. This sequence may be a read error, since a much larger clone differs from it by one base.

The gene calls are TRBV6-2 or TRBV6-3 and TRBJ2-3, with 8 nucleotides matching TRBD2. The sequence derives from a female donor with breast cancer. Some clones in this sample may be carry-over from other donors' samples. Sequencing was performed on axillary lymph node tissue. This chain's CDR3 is CASRGGPAGEIGTQYF. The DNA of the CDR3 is TGTGCCAGCAGGGGGGGACCAGCGGGAGAAATTGGTACGCAGTATTTT.